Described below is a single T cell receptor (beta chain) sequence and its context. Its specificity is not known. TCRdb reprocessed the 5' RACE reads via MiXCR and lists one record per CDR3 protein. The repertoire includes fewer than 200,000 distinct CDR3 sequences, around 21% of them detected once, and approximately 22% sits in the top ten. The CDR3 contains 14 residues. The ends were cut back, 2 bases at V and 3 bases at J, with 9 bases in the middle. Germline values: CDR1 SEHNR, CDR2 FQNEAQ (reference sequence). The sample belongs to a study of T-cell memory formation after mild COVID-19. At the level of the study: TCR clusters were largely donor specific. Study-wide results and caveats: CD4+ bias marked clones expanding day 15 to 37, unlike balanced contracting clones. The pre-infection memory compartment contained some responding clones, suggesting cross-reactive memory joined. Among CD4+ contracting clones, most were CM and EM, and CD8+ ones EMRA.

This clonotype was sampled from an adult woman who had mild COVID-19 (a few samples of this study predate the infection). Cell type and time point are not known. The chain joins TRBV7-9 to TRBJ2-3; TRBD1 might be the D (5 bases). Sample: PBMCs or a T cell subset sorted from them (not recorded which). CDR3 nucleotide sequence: TGTGCCAGCAGCTTACAGGGATGGACAGATACGCAGTATTTT. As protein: CASSLQGWTDTQYF.